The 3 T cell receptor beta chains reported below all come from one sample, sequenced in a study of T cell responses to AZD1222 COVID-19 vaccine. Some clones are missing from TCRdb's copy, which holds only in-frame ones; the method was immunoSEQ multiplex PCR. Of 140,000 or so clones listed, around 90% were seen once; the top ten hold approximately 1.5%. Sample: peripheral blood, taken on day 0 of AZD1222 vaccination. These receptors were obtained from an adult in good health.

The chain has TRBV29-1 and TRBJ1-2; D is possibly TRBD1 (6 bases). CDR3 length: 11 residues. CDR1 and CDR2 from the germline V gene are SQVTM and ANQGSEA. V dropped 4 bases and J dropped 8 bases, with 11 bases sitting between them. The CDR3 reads CSVAVQGGYTF. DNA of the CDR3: TGCAGCGTTGCGGTACAGGGAGGCTACACCTTC.

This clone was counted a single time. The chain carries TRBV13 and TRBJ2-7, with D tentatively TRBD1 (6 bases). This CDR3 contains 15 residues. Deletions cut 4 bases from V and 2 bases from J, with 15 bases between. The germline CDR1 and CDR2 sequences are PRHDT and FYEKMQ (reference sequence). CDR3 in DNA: TGTGCCAGCAGCTCCACAGGGACCCTACCCTACGAGCAGTACTTC. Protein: CASSSTGTLPYEQYF.

CDR3 sequence (DNA): TGCGCCAGCAGCACGACTAATCCGGGACAGGACGCTTTCTTT. Residues: CASSTTNPGQDAFF. The rearrangement joins TRBV5-1 to TRBJ1-1, with 8 nucleotides matching TRBD1. The CDR3 length is 14 residues. With 4 bases clipped from V and 11 bases from J, the junction kept 13 bases outside the gene matches. Germline loops: CDR1 SGHRS, CDR2 YFSETQ.